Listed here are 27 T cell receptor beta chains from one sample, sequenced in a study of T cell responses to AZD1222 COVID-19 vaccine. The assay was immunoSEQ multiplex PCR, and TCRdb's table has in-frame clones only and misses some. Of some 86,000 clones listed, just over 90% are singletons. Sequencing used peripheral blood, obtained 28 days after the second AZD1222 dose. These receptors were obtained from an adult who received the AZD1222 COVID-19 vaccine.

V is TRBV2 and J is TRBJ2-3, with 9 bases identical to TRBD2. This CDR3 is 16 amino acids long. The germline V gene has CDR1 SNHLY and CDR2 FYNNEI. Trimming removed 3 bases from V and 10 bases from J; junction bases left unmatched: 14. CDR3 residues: CASSETAGGLPTAQYF. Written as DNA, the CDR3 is TGTGCCAGCAGTGAGACAGCGGGGGGTCTCCCCACGGCGCAGTATTTT. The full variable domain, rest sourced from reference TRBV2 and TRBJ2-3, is EPEVTQTPSHQVTQMGQEVILRCVPISNHLYFYWYRQILGQKVEFLVSFYNNEISEKSEIFDDQFSVERPDGSNFTLKIRSTKLEDSAMYFCASSETAGGLPTAQYFGPGTRLTVL.

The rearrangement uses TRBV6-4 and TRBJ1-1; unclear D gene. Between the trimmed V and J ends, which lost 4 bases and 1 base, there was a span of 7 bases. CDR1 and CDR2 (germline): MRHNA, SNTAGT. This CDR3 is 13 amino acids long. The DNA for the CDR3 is TGTGCCAGCAGTGTAGGCGAGAACACTGAAGCTTTCTTT. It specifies CASSVGENTEAFF.

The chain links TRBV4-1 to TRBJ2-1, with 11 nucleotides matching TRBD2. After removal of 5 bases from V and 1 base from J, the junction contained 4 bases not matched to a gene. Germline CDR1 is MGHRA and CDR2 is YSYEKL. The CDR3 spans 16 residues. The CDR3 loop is CASSSLAGGSYNEQFF. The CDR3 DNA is TGCGCCAGCAGCTCTCTAGCGGGGGGTTCCTACAATGAGCAGTTCTTC.

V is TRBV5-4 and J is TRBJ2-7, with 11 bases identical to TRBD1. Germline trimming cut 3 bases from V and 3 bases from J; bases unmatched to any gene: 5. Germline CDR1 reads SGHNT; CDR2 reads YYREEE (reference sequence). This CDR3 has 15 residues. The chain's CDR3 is CASSSAGTGGYEQYF. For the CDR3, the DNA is TGTGCCAGCAGCTCCGCCGGGACAGGGGGCTACGAGCAGTACTTC.

The DNA for the CDR3 is TGTGCCAGCAGTCGGGACTCCCAAGAGACCCAGTACTTC. As protein: CASSRDSQETQYF. The chain carries TRBV2 and TRBJ2-5; perhaps TRBD2 as D (6 bases). V shed 5 bases and J shed 1 base, with 8 bases lying between them. CDR3 length: 13 amino acids. Germline assignment: CDR1 SNHLY and CDR2 FYNNEI.

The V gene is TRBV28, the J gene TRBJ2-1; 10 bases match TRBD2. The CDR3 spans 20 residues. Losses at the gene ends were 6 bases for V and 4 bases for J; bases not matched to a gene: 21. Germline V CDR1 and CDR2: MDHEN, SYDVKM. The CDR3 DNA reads TGTGCCAGCAGAGGGCCCGGGCCCAAGCGGGGGGGGATTATATACAATGAGCAGTTCTTC. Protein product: CASRGPGPKRGGIIYNEQFF.

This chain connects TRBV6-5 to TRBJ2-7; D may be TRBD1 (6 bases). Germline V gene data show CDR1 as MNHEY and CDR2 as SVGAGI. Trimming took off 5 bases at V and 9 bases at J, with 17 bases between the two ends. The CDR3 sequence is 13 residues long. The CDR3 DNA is TGTGCCAGCAGTAAGGGGGTCCCTCGGGGGCAGTACTTC. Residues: CASSKGVPRGQYF.

The CDR3 DNA is TGTGCCAGCAGCTTGGACCTCGGGGGCCTTGAAAAACTGTTTTTT. Translating it yields CASSLDLGGLEKLFF. V usage is TRBV5-6 and J usage is TRBJ1-4, with TRBD1 as a possible D gene (6 bases). V dropped 0 bases and J dropped 7 bases, with 13 bases sitting between them. Germline assignment: CDR1 SGHDT and CDR2 YYEEEE. The CDR3 is made up of 15 amino acids.

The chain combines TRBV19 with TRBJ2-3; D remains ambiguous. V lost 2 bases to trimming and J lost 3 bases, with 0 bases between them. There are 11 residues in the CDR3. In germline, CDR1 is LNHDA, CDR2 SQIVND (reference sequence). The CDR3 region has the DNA TGTGCCAGTAGTATAACAGATACGCAGTATTTT. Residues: CASSITDTQYF.

The CDR3 DNA follows: TGCGCCAGCAGCGCTCAGAGACCGAACACCGGGGAGCTGTTTTTT. Protein: CASSAQRPNTGELFF. The chain combines TRBV5-1 with TRBJ2-2; D is undetermined. This CDR3 has 15 residues. V was pared by 4 bases and J by 0 bases, with 10 bases between. Germline V gives CDR1 SGHRS, CDR2 YFSETQ. Full variable domain (remainder filled in from reference TRBV5-1 and TRBJ2-2): KAGVTQTPRYLIKTRGQQVTLSCSPISGHRSVSWYQQTPGQGLQFLFEYFSETQRNKGNFPGRFSGRQFSNSRSEMNVSTLELGDSALYLCASSAQRPNTGELFFGEGSRLTVL.

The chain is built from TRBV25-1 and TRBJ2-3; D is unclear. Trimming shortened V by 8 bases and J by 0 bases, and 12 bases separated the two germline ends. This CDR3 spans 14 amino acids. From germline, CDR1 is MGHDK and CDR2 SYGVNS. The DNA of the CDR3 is TGTGCCAGCCGCATAAGTGCTAGCACAGATACGCAGTATTTT. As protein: CASRISASTDTQYF.

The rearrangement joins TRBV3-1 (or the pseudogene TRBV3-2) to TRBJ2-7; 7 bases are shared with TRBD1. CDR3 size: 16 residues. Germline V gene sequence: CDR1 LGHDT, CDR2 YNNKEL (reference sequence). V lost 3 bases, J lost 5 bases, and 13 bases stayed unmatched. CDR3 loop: CASSQGVLRQGHEQYF. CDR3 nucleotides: TGTGCCAGCAGCCAGGGAGTTTTAAGACAGGGACACGAGCAGTACTTC.

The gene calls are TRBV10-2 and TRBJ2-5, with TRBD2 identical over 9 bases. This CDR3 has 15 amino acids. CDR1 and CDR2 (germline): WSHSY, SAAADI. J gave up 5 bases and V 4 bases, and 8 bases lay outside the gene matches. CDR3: CASSGVGTSRETQYF. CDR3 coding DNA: TGCGCCAGCAGTGGGGTGGGGACTAGCAGGGAGACCCAGTACTTC.

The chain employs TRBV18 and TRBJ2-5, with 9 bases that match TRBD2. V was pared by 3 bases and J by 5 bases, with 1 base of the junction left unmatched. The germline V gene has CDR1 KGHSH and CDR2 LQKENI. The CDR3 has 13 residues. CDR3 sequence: CASSPLAGETQYF. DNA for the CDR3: TGTGCCAGCTCACCCCTAGCGGGGGAGACCCAGTACTTC.

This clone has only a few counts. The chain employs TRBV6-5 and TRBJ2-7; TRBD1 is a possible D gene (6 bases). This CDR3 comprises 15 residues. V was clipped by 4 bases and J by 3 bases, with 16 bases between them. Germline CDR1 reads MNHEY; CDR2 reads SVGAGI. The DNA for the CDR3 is TGTGCCAGCAGTTCCCCCCCGACAGGCGACTACGAGCAGTACTTC. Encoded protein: CASSSPPTGDYEQYF.

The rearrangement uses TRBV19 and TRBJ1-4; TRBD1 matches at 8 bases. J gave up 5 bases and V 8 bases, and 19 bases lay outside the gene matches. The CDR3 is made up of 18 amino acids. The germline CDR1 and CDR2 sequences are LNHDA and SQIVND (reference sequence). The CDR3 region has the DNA TGTGCCAGTGTTGGGACAGGTCCCCCCGCCCGGTTAAATGAAAAACTGTTTTTT. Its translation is CASVGTGPPARLNEKLFF.

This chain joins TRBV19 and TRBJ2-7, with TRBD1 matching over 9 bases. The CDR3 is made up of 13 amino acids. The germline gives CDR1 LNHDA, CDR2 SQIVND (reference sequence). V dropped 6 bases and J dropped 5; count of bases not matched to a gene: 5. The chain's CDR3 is CASSQQGAHEQYF. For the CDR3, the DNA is TGTGCCAGTAGCCAACAGGGGGCCCACGAGCAGTACTTC. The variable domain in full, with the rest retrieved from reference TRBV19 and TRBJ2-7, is DGGITQSPKYLFRKEGQNVTLSCEQNLNHDAMYWYRQDPGQGLRLIYYSQIVNDFQKGDIAEGYSVSREKKESFPLTVTSAQKNPTAFYLCASSQQGAHEQYFGPGTRLTVT.

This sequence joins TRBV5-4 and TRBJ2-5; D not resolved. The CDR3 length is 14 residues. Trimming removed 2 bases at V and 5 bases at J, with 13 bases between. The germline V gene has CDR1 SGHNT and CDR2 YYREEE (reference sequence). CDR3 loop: CASSFPLSQETQYF. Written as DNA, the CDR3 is TGTGCCAGCAGCTTCCCCCTTAGTCAGGAGACCCAGTACTTC.

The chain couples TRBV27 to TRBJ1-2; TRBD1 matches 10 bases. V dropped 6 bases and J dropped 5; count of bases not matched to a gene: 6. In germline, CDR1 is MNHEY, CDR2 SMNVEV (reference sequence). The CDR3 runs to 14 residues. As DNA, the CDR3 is TGTGCCAGCAGCGACAGGGGGCGAGGATATGGCTACACCTTC. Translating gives CASSDRGRGYGYTF.

Here the CDR3 reads CATSDESHNTGELFF. CDR3 nucleotide sequence: TGTGCCACCAGTGATGAAAGCCACAACACCGGGGAGCTGTTTTTT. The chain employs TRBV24-1 and TRBJ2-2; no definite D call. V was pared by 3 bases and J by 2 bases, with 9 bases between. The germline V gene has CDR1 KGHDR and CDR2 SFDVKD. The CDR3 is 15 residues long.

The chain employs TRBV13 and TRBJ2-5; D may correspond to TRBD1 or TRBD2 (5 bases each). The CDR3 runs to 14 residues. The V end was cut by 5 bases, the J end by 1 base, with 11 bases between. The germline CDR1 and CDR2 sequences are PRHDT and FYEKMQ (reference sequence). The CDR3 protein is CASSARGPQETQYF. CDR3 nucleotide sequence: TGTGCCAGCAGCGCCCGGGGACCCCAAGAGACCCAGTACTTC.

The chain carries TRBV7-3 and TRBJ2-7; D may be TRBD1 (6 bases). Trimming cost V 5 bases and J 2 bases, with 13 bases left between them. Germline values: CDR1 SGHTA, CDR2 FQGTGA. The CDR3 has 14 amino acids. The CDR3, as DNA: TGTGCCAGCAGCCTTGGGACACCCGCCTACGAGCAGTACTTC. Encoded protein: CASSLGTPAYEQYF.

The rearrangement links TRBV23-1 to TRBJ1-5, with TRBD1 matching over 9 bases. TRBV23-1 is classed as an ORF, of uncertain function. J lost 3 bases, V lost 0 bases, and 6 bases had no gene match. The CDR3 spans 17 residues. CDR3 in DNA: TGCGCCAGCAGTCAATCTAGGAGGGACAGGGTCAATCAGCCCCAGCATTTT. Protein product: CASSQSRRDRVNQPQHF.

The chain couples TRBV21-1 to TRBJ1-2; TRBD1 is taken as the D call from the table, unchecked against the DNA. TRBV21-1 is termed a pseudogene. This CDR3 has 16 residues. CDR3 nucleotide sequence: TGTGCCAGCAGCAAATGCCCAGGGGGCATGCACTATGGCTACACCTTC. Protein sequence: CASSKCPGGMHYGYTF.

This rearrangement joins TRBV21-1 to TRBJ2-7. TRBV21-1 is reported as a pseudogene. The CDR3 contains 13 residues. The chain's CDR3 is CASSKRARSEQYF. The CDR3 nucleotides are TGTGCCAGCAGCAAAAGGGCTAGGTCCGAGCAGTACTTC.

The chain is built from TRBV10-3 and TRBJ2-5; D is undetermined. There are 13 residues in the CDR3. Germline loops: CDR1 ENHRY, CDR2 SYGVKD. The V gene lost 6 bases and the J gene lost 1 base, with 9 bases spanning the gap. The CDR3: CAIRPSAQETQYF. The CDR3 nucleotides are TGTGCCATCAGGCCCTCAGCCCAAGAGACCCAGTACTTC.

The CDR3 reads CASSSRSGGGVEQFF. The CDR3 region has the DNA TGTGCCAGCAGCTCCCGAAGCGGGGGGGGAGTTGAGCAGTTCTTC. The chain uses TRBV7-2 and TRBJ2-1, with 10 bases aligning to TRBD2. CDR1 is SGHTA and CDR2 is FQGNSA in the germline V gene. Germline trimming cut 4 bases from V and 9 bases from J; bases unmatched to any gene: 9. The CDR3 extends over 15 amino acids.